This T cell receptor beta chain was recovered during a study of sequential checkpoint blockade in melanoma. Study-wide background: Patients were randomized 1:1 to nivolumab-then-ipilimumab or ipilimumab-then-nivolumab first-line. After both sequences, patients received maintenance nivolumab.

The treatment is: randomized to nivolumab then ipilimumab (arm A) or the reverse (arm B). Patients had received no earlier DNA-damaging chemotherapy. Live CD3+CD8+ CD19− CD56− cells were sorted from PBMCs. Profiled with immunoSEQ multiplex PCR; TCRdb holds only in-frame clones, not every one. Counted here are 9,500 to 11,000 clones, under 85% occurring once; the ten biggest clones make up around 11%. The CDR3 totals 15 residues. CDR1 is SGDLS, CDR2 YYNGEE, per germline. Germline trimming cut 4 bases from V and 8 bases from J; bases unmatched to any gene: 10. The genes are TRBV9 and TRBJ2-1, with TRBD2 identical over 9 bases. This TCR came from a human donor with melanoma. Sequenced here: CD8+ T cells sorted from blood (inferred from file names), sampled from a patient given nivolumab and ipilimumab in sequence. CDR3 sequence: CASSLSGGKQHEQFF. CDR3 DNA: TGTGCCAGCAGCCTGAGCGGGGGGAAACAACATGAGCAGTTCTTC.